The next 5 T cell receptor beta chains were all read from a single sample in a study of CD8 T cells in Susac syndrome (dated by TCRdb to about 2019). The library was made by the immunoSEQ multiplex PCR assay. RNA was extracted using the RNeasy kit, and roughly 0.45 to 1 microgram was reverse transcribed with random hexamers. The public reads were reprocessed in TCRdb via fastp at Q25 and MiXCR, keeping in-frame beta chains. Identical CDR3 proteins give one entry, which carries the most common genes and DNA. For this sample there are 210,000 or so distinct CDR3 sequences; 94% appear just once. The ten largest make up under 0.2% of the sample. The specimen was CD4+ T cells from PBMCs. The receptors stem from a human donor with Susac syndrome.

V gene TRBV30 combines with J gene TRBJ2-1; possible D gene TRBD2, 6 bases. Per the germline V gene, CDR1 is GTSNPN and CDR2 is SVGIG (reference sequence). The CDR3 is 13 residues long. V lost 8 bases and J lost 2, with 13 bases in between. CDR3 amino acids: CAGLLDPYNEQFF. The CDR3 DNA follows: TGTGCCGGACTACTAGACCCCTACAATGAGCAGTTCTTC.

The chain recombines TRBV5-1 with TRBJ1-1, with 7 bases matching TRBD1. With V trimmed by 2 bases and J by 0 bases, 4 bases remained unmatched. Germline V lookup: CDR1 SGHRS, CDR2 YFSETQ. This CDR3 region has 15 residues. In DNA, the CDR3 is TGCGCCAGCAGCTTTGCGACAGGGATGAACACTGAAGCTTTCTTT. It encodes CASSFATGMNTEAFF.

The chain links TRBV24-1 to TRBJ2-2; TRBD1 or TRBD2 may be the D gene (5 bases each). Trimming stripped 5 bases from V and 0 bases from J, with 9 bases between. The CDR3 totals 15 residues. Per the germline V gene, CDR1 is KGHDR and CDR2 is SFDVKD. CDR3 DNA sequence: TGTGCCACCAGTGGAGCGGACACGAACACCGGGGAGCTGTTTTTT. Protein sequence: CATSGADTNTGELFF.

The chain has TRBV30 and TRBJ2-7; D is unresolved. V shed 1 base and J shed 3 bases, with 10 bases lying between them. This CDR3 has 13 amino acids. In germline, CDR1 is GTSNPN, CDR2 SVGIG (reference sequence). The CDR3, as DNA: TGTGCCTGGAGTGATAGCTCGATCTACGAGCAGTACTTC. Its translation: CAWSDSSIYEQYF.

J is TRBJ1-1 and V is TRBV6-2 or TRBV6-3, with 8 bases matching TRBD1. Germline CDR1 MNHEY, CDR2 SVGEGT. V lost 5 bases, J lost 1 base, and 6 bases stayed unmatched. This CDR3 spans 15 amino acids. CDR3 DNA sequence: TGTGCCAGCAGTACCCCCGGGACAGGGAACACTGAAGCTTTCTTT. Its protein product is CASSTPGTGNTEAFF.